This paragraph reports one T cell receptor beta chain. Its binding antigen is unknown. Qualities for individual bases were not recorded, and no much larger clone is one base off. The library relied on RACE. TCRdb records NextSeq 500 as the sequencer. During library preparation, unique molecular identifiers were attached to individual cDNA molecules so that TCRs could be counted in a quantitative, reproducible way. For every blood RNA sample, sequencing covered both the TCR alpha and TCR beta chains. The original methods were these. The median number of TCRs per sample was 90,000 to 100,000, ranging from roughly 23,224 to 690,600. V, J and CDR3 annotation of the TCR reads was carried out using the Decombinator software suite. Every sample was subsampled to the same number of TCRs (28,000) for the PS versus PT1 abundance plots. Expanded TCRs were defined as absent before sensitization and observed at least eight times at the 2-week time point. In-frame beta chains were kept once TCRdb had trimmed the public reads at Q25 with fastp and called clones with MiXCR. When rows share a CDR3 protein, they turn into one entry using the most common DNA and genes. TCRdb's processing, not the authors', yielded these V and J calls. For this sample the table gives 280,000 or so distinct CDR3 sequences, of which 7.5% to 8% were detected only once. The ten largest make up 1.2% of the sample.

The data stem from a study of human T cells and chemical hapten exposure listed by TCRdb under 2021. The study in broad terms: For sensitization, 2% DPC in acetone was applied to a roughly 2 cm by roughly 2 cm area of upper inner arm skin. Throughout the approximately 24-week study period, patients were also given weekly therapeutic DPC doses on the scalp. Patch testing was done on the upper back using Finn chambers containing 0.01% DPC, and results were scored after 6 days according to International Contact Dermatitis Research Group standards. The patient cohort, mostly female, included alopecia areata with under or over 50% scalp involvement, alopecia totalis and alopecia universalis. The libraries were sequenced as a pool, and the TCR yield per sample differed mostly because of small variations in library volumes within the pool. Peripheral blood TCR repertoire changes were tracked in vivo in alopecia patients during primary and secondary sensitization to the hapten diphenylcyclopropenone (DPC). Patient blood was sampled pre-sensitization (week 0) and at 2, 6 and about 24 weeks after DPC sensitization. Approximately 28 alopecia patients gave blood for TCR sequencing at one to four time points (pre-sensitization, 2, 6 and 24 weeks).

Overall results and qualifications from the work: Compared with pre-sensitization or healthy control sets, expanded TCRs formed significantly more large CDR3 similarity clusters, which is consistent with antigen-driven responses. Repeated subsampling changed both the strength of the expansion versus patch-test correlation and the threshold at which that correlation became significant. DPC sensitization did not change how many TCRs were above 1 in 1000 frequency, and no evidence was found of alterations in global repertoire structure. Because all patients had alopecia, a presumed autoimmune disease, the immune response of the patients might differ from that of healthy individuals. The number of PT1 expanded TCRs positively correlated with patch test score, significant at thresholds 8, 16 and 32 but not 4.

CDR1 is given as SGHRS and CDR2 as YFSETQ, both from the germline V gene. Including cysteine and valine, the CDR3 has 13 amino acids. The read is trimmed to its CDR3 DNA, 39 bases read in frame from base 1. Deletion took 8 bases off V and 4 bases off J, with a span of 16 bases between the germline ends. The sample's time point label, in plain terms: pre-sensitization, week 0. Taken with the paper, the label for treatment or condition translates to: therapeutic diphenylcyclopropenone sensitization with weekly scalp DPC. At each patch-test visit, blood was drawn before the patch test was applied. Patients were eligible if aged 18 to 70, diagnosed with alopecia and judged suitable for DPC therapy, and pregnant patients were excluded. Unfractionated whole blood was collected in Tempus Blood RNA tubes, and total RNA was extracted from that blood.

The chain couples TRBV5-1 to TRBJ2-7; perhaps TRBD2 is the D gene, with 5 bases matching. The specimen comprised whole blood, sampled in connection with sensitization to the hapten diphenylcyclopropenone (DPC). The sequence came from a man between 18 and 29 years old with alopecia areata. Some clones in this sample may be carry-over from other donors' samples. Here is the DNA: TGCGCCAGTACACTTTTGGGAGATTACGAGCAGTACGTC. It encodes CASTLLGDYEQYV.